Sequencing of this T cell receptor (beta chain) was carried out in a study of beta chain features in type 1 diabetes. For the study at large: The study found patients and healthy donors alike in age, gender and cell yields.

Expressed TCRB transcripts were sequenced after all isolated RNA was converted to cDNA. Generated by immunoSEQ multiplex PCR, the TCRdb table keeps only in-frame clones and is missing some. The sample shows about 650,000 clones, 9.5% to 15% of them seen only once. All of the sorted populations showed purity greater than 95%. The J segment lost 5 bases and the V segment lost 3 bases, leaving 5 bases of the junction unmatched. Germline assignment: CDR1 SGDLS and CDR2 YYNGEE. The CDR3 has 15 amino acids. On this clone itself: Its specificity is not known.

Overall study results and limits: The similarity of naive, central memory and Treg TCRB repertoires appeared greater among patients than among healthy donors. Shorter TCRB CDR3s, moderately but significantly so, were found in Type 1 diabetes patients in all four CD4+ subsets.

V and J are TRBV9 and TRBJ1-6; 7 bases map to TRBD1. This receptor was obtained from a man aged 30 to 39 with type 1 diabetes. Material: naive CD4+ T cells from blood. In DNA, the CDR3 is TGTGCCAGCAGCGGAACAGGGGAGGATAATTCACCCCTCCACTTT. Protein sequence: CASSGTGEDNSPLHF.